A selection of T cell receptor beta chains follows, all from one sample in a study of blood T cell repertoires in COVID-19. Measured with immunoSEQ multiplex PCR; TCRdb has only the in-frame clones, and not every one. Of under 300,000 clones listed, about 88% are singletons. Material: PBMCs or T cells enriched from blood (not recorded which). The source of these receptors is a woman aged 60-75 years in a cohort exposed to, infected with or recovered from COVID-19 (not recorded which). Both conserved end residues are part of each CDR3. A D gene is named only where the DNA matches it firmly. A row's size may be missing; if present it is once, few, many or a size class.

d_call	v_call	clone_size	j_call	cdr3_aa	cdr3_nt
.	TRBV27	.	TRBJ2-1	CASSAGRLALAEQFF	TGTGCCAGCAGTGCCGGACGGCTAGCTTTGGCTGAGCAGTTCTTC
.	TRBV11-2	.	TRBJ2-7	CASSKLALSSYEQYF	TGTGCCAGCAGCAAACTAGCTTTGAGCTCCTACGAGCAGTACTTC
TRBD1	TRBV24-1	.	TRBJ1-1	CATSDRGYTEAFF	TGTGCCACCAGTGACAGGGGGTACACTGAAGCTTTCTTT
.	TRBV24-1	.	TRBJ2-5	CATSDTGWETQYF	TGTGCCACCAGTGACACAGGGTGGGAGACCCAGTACTTC
TRBD1	TRBV6-1	.	TRBJ2-1	CASSEREPGQGYNEQFF	TGTGCCAGCAGTGAAAGGGAACCGGGACAGGGGTACAATGAGCAGTTCTTC
.	TRBV15	.	TRBJ2-7	CATSLGRALREQYF	TGTGCCACCAGCCTGGGGAGAGCGCTCCGGGAGCAGTACTTC
TRBD2	TRBV11-2	.	TRBJ2-3	CASSRGTTSTDTQYF	TGTGCCAGCAGCCGCGGGACTACTAGCACAGATACGCAGTATTTT
.	TRBV30	once	TRBJ1-2	CAWSGQTGLYGYTF	TGTGCCTGGAGTGGCCAGACAGGCCTCTATGGCTACACCTTC
TRBD2	TRBV9	once	TRBJ2-1	CASSVVLAGVNEQFF	TGTGCCAGCAGCGTAGTTCTCGCGGGAGTTAATGAGCAGTTCTTC
.	TRBV28	.	TRBJ2-1	CASRPGLFSYNEQFF	TGTGCCAGCAGACCCGGACTATTCTCCTACAATGAGCAGTTCTTC
TRBD2	TRBV11-2	.	TRBJ2-1	CASSSVSGGYNEQFF	TGTGCCAGCAGCTCCGTTAGCGGGGGCTACAATGAGCAGTTCTTC
TRBD1	TRBV3-1/TRBV3-2	.	TRBJ2-7	CASSRQGVISYEQYF	TGTGCCAGCAGCCGACAGGGGGTGATATCCTACGAGCAGTACTTC
.	TRBV24-1	.	TRBJ2-1	CATSDFYEQFF	TGTGCCACCAGTGATTTCTATGAGCAGTTCTTC
TRBD2	TRBV5-1	.	TRBJ2-3	CASRTTGTTSTDTQYF	TGCGCCAGCAGAACAACCGGGACTACCAGCACAGATACGCAGTATTTT
TRBD2	TRBV5-1	.	TRBJ2-2	CASSSGLAGGNTGELFF	TGCGCCAGCAGCTCGGGACTAGCGGGAGGGAACACCGGGGAGCTGTTTTTT
.	TRBV12-5	once	TRBJ2-3	CASGPDSPDTQYF	TGTGCTAGTGGTCCCGACTCTCCAGATACGCAGTATTTT
TRBD1	TRBV4-3	.	TRBJ2-7	CASSQGEDRQGGSYEQYF	TGCGCCAGCAGCCAAGGGGAGGATCGACAGGGGGGCTCCTACGAGCAGTACTTC
TRBD1	TRBV4-1	.	TRBJ1-4	CASSQGTGSEKLFF	TGCGCCAGCAGCCAAGGGACAGGTAGTGAAAAACTGTTTTTT
TRBD1	TRBV2	.	TRBJ1-5	CASSAGDRDQPQHF	TGTGCCAGCAGTGCCGGGGACAGAGATCAGCCCCAGCATTTT
.	TRBV20-1	.	TRBJ1-4	CSAGLGEKLFF	TGCAGTGCCGGACTGGGGGAAAAACTGTTTTTT
TRBD2	TRBV11-2	once	TRBJ2-2	CASRTPGLAGGTGELFF	TGTGCCAGCAGAACACCCGGACTAGCGGGGGGCACCGGGGAGCTGTTTTTT
TRBD1	TRBV24-1	.	TRBJ1-5	CATSGTGMDQPQHF	TGTGCCACCAGCGGGACAGGGATGGATCAGCCCCAGCATTTT
.	TRBV30	.	TRBJ1-3	CAWSALTGHLTGNTIYF	TGTGCCTGGAGTGCGTTGACGGGACACCTTACTGGAAACACCATATATTTT
.	TRBV24-1	once	TRBJ2-7	CATSDLIQGKIYEQYF	TGTGCCACCAGTGATTTAATCCAGGGGAAGATCTACGAGCAGTACTTC
.	TRBV11-2	once	TRBJ2-3	CASSQATDTQYF	TGTGCCAGCAGCCAGGCCACAGATACGCAGTATTTT